What follows are 6 T cell receptor beta chains derived from one specimen sequenced in a study of blood T cell repertoires in COVID-19. Measured with immunoSEQ multiplex PCR; TCRdb has only the in-frame clones, and not every one. The table lists roughly 170,000 clones, approximately 78% of them singletons. The sequenced sample consisted of PBMCs or T cells enriched from blood (not recorded which). The source is a woman aged 45-60 years who had recovered from COVID-19.

The V call is TRBV28, the J call TRBJ1-5; 8 nucleotides align to TRBD1. Germline CDR1 is MDHEN and CDR2 is SYDVKM. V lost 2 bases to trimming and J lost 6 bases; unmatched junction nucleotides: 6. This CDR3 region has 15 residues. The CDR3 nucleotides read TGTGCCAGCAGTTTAGGACAGGGTGTCGGTCAGCCCCAGCATTTT. Translation: CASSLGQGVGQPQHF.

This chain links TRBV5-8 with TRBJ2-3; D perhaps matches TRBD1 (5 bases). The germline V gene encodes CDR1 SGHTS and CDR2 YDEGEE. The CDR3 runs 13 residues. Trimming removed 4 bases from V and 4 bases from J, with 10 bases in between. CDR3 loop: CASSRRAADTQYF. CDR3 nucleotides: TGTGCCAGCAGCCGCAGGGCGGCAGATACGCAGTATTTT.

The chain uses TRBV7-9 and TRBJ1-1; 9 nucleotides line up with TRBD1. This CDR3 spans 14 amino acids. CDR1 and CDR2 from the germline V gene are SEHNR and FQNEAQ (reference sequence). With 5 bases clipped from V and 5 bases from J, the junction kept 6 bases outside the gene matches. The CDR3 DNA is TGTGCCAGCAGCGCACGACAGGGGGTTACTGAAGCTTTCTTT. Residues: CASSARQGVTEAFF.

The genes are TRBV24-1 and TRBJ2-1; TRBD2 is a possible D gene (5 bases). CDR1 KGHDR and CDR2 SFDVKD come from the germline V gene. This CDR3 has 13 residues. The V end lost 7 bases, the J end lost 1 base, and 7 bases lay between the germline ends. The DNA of the CDR3 is TGTGCCACCAGCCCGGGGTCCTACAATGAGCAGTTCTTC. It codes for CATSPGSYNEQFF.

The sample holds one count of this clone. This sequence joins TRBV5-1 and TRBJ1-6; TRBD1 aligns across 9 bases. The V segment lost 0 bases and the J segment 8 bases; nucleotides outside the gene matches: 3. This CDR3 is built from 15 residues. Germline V gives CDR1 SGHRS, CDR2 YFSETQ. CDR3 amino acids: CASSLGTGADSPLHF. For the CDR3, the DNA is TGCGCCAGCAGCTTGGGGACAGGGGCGGATTCACCCCTCCACTTT. Full variable domain (outside the CDR3, taken from reference TRBV5-1 and TRBJ1-6): KAGVTQTPRYLIKTRGQQVTLSCSPISGHRSVSWYQQTPGQGLQFLFEYFSETQRNKGNFPGRFSGRQFSNSRSEMNVSTLELGDSALYLCASSLGTGADSPLHFGNGTRLTVT.

This clone appeared a few times. This sequence joins TRBV27 and TRBJ2-7; 15 bases line up with TRBD2. In germline, CDR1 is MNHEY, CDR2 SMNVEV (reference sequence). V gave up 6 bases and J gave up 9 bases; unmatched junction bases: 9. This CDR3 contains 15 residues. The CDR3 nucleotides read TGTGCCAGCAGCCGAGGGACTAGCGGGAGGAACGGGCAGTACTTC. The encoded protein is CASSRGTSGRNGQYF.